This T cell receptor (beta chain) comes out of a study of cytomegalovirus exposure and HLA in healthy donors. The V end lost 3 bases, the J end lost 4 bases, and 4 bases lay between the germline ends. The CDR3 length is 12 residues. Germline values: CDR1 SNHLY, CDR2 FYNNEI. Use of 60 Vbeta and 13 Jbeta primers characterized the PCR. Clones were read by immunoSEQ multiplex PCR, and TCRdb kept only the in-frame ones, dropping some. The table records 95,000 to 150,000 clones, 70% to 90% of them present only once. V usage is TRBV2 and J usage is TRBJ1-5, with D unresolved. The sample taken for sequencing was PBMCs. The clonotype originates from a man between 18 and 29 years old in good health and CMV-seropositive. The CDR3 nucleotides are TGTGCCAGCAGTGACCATAATCAGCCCCAGCATTTT. Translating gives CASSDHNQPQHF.